Below are 15 T cell receptor beta chains sequenced from a single sample in a study of cytomegalovirus exposure and HLA in healthy donors. The PCR employed 60 Vbeta primers together with 13 Jbeta primers. Repertoires were generated with immunoSEQ multiplex PCR, while TCRdb's copy carries only in-frame clones and drops some. The sample has about 190,000 clones, 74% seen once; the top ten hold about 3.1%. Sequencing was performed on PBMCs. The source is a woman in her 30s in good health and CMV-seropositive.

This clone was observed once. The rearrangement links TRBV28 to TRBJ2-1; D unclear. V dropped 5 bases and J dropped 3 bases, with 20 bases sitting between them. CDR3 size: 17 residues. Germline-derived CDR1 and CDR2 are MDHEN and SYDVKM. This CDR3 is CASSTTWATQNYNEQFF. The CDR3 coding sequence is TGTGCCAGCAGTACCACCTGGGCTACACAAAACTACAATGAGCAGTTCTTC.

This clone was counted only a few times. This chain links TRBV6-4 with TRBJ2-1, with 7 bases matching TRBD2. The CDR3 is made up of 16 amino acids. V was clipped by 4 bases and J by 4 bases; unmatched bases: 10. Germline loops: CDR1 MRHNA, CDR2 SNTAGT. The CDR3, as DNA: TGTGCCAGCAGTGGGGGCGGCGGGAGCGGGTACAATGAGCAGTTCTTC. Translated: CASSGGGGSGYNEQFF.

The CDR3 sequence: CASSFGQSNTEAFF. The CDR3 nucleotides read TGTGCCAGCAGCTTTGGACAGTCAAACACTGAAGCTTTCTTT. The V call is TRBV6-1, the J call TRBJ1-1; a weak D match, TRBD1 (6 bases). Germline CDR1 is MNHNS and CDR2 is SASEGT. CDR3 length equals 14 residues. V was cut by 6 bases and J by 2 bases, with 13 bases left in between.

The chain combines TRBV11-3 with TRBJ2-7; weak D call: TRBD2 (6 bases). V was pared by 5 bases and J by 5 bases, with 19 bases between. This CDR3 is 15 amino acids long. Germline loops: CDR1 SGHNT, CDR2 YENEEA. CDR3 in amino acids: CASSPLGGWVNEQYF. As DNA, the CDR3 is TGTGCCAGCAGCCCCCTGGGAGGATGGGTGAACGAGCAGTACTTC.

The chain has TRBV28 and TRBJ2-7, with 7 bases aligning to TRBD1. The CDR3 runs to 17 residues. V gave up 5 bases and J gave up 0 bases; unmatched junction bases: 13. The germline gives CDR1 MDHEN, CDR2 SYDVKM. The CDR3: CASSRTGAFTPSYEQYF. The CDR3 region has the DNA TGTGCCAGCAGTCGAACAGGGGCGTTCACCCCCTCCTACGAGCAGTACTTC.

This rearrangement joins TRBV6-4 to TRBJ2-2, with TRBD2 matching 8 bases. J was trimmed by 5 bases and V by 6 bases; bases with no gene match: 5. CDR1 MRHNA and CDR2 SNTAGT come from the germline V gene. This CDR3 spans 14 amino acids. The CDR3 protein is CASRPSGPTGELFF. The CDR3 DNA reads TGTGCCAGCAGGCCTAGCGGGCCTACCGGGGAGCTGTTTTTT.

This chain connects TRBV6-1 to TRBJ1-2; the D is unclear. Deletions cut 4 bases from V and 4 bases from J, with 4 bases between. The CDR3 spans 11 residues. Germline V gives CDR1 MNHNS, CDR2 SASEGT. In nucleotides, the CDR3 is TGTGCCAGCAGTGTTAGCTATGGCTACACCTTC. It translates to CASSVSYGYTF.

The CDR3 loop reads CASSLLAGGGGELFF. The CDR3 nucleotides read TGTGCCAGCAGTTTATTAGCGGGAGGGGGTGGGGAGCTGTTTTTT. The chain carries TRBV27 and TRBJ2-2, with TRBD2 matching 11 bases. The CDR3 sequence is 15 residues long. With 1 base clipped from V and 8 bases from J, the junction kept 3 bases outside the gene matches. CDR1 is MNHEY, CDR2 SMNVEV, per germline (reference sequence).

This clone showed up just once. This chain links TRBV4-1 with TRBJ2-3; D possibly corresponds to TRBD1 (5 bases). Germline CDR1 is MGHRA and CDR2 is YSYEKL. The CDR3 sequence is 13 residues long. The V end was cut by 0 bases, the J end by 14 bases, with 15 bases between. Here the CDR3 reads CASSQDRSMGLYF. The CDR3 DNA reads TGCGCCAGCAGCCAAGATCGGAGTATGGGGCTGTATTTT.

The gene calls are TRBV28 and TRBJ2-1; D call uncertain. The CDR3 length is 12 residues. The germline CDR1 and CDR2 sequences are MDHEN and SYDVKM. Trimming removed 5 bases at V and 9 bases at J, with 11 bases between. The chain's CDR3 is CASSGPVGEQFF. The CDR3 nucleotides read TGTGCCAGCAGTGGGCCGGTCGGTGAGCAGTTCTTC.

The chain carries TRBV19 and TRBJ2-1; the D gene is possibly TRBD1 (6 bases). CDR3 length: 13 amino acids. Trimming pared 3 bases from V and 7 bases from J, leaving 10 bases between. Germline CDR1 is LNHDA and CDR2 is SQIVND (reference sequence). CDR3 DNA sequence: TGTGCCAGTAGTATCAGGCAGGGGAATGAGCAGTTCTTC. Amino acid sequence: CASSIRQGNEQFF.

The V gene is TRBV5-1, the J gene TRBJ2-1; D remains unclear. V was shortened by 2 bases and J by 0 bases, with 6 bases between the two germline ends. CDR3 size: 14 residues. Germline assignment: CDR1 SGHRS and CDR2 YFSETQ. CDR3 in DNA: TGCGCCAGCAGCTTAGCGAACTCCTACAATGAGCAGTTCTTC. Translating gives CASSLANSYNEQFF.

The V gene is TRBV14, the J gene TRBJ1-2, with D possibly being TRBD1 (5 bases). CDR3 length equals 13 residues. CDR1 and CDR2 (germline): SGHDN, FVKESK. Trimming took off 4 bases at V and 5 bases at J, with 11 bases between the two ends. CDR3 region: CASSRTGVYGYTF. The CDR3 DNA sequence: TGTGCCAGCAGCCGAACAGGAGTTTATGGCTACACCTTC.

The J gene is TRBJ2-7, the V gene TRBV19; weak D call: TRBD1 (5 bases). Looked up from germline, CDR1 is LNHDA and CDR2 is SQIVND (reference sequence). The CDR3 has 13 amino acids. Trimming pared 8 bases from V and 0 bases from J, leaving 11 bases between. In DNA form, the CDR3 reads TGTGCCAGTCGACAGCGCAGCTCCTACGAGCAGTACTTC. Translating gives CASRQRSSYEQYF.

V usage is TRBV19 and J usage is TRBJ1-5, with 8 bases identical to TRBD1. The V segment lost 4 bases and the J segment 6 bases; nucleotides outside the gene matches: 5. CDR1 is LNHDA and CDR2 is SQIVND in the germline V gene (reference sequence). The CDR3 is made up of 14 amino acids. The CDR3 sequence is CASSTGGAGQPQHF. The DNA for the CDR3 is TGTGCCAGTAGTACAGGGGGCGCGGGTCAGCCCCAGCATTTT. Complete variable domain (other parts from reference TRBV19 and TRBJ1-5): DGGITQSPKYLFRKEGQNVTLSCEQNLNHDAMYWYRQDPGQGLRLIYYSQIVNDFQKGDIAEGYSVSREKKESFPLTVTSAQKNPTAFYLCASSTGGAGQPQHFGDGTRLSIL.